The rows below give T cell receptor beta chains drawn from one sample of a study of blood T cell repertoires in COVID-19. TCRdb keeps only in-frame clones here, not all; method: immunoSEQ multiplex PCR. The sample yields a few hundred thousand clones, 65% to 85% seen once. The sample was peripheral blood. All receptors derive from a woman aged 45-65 years with acute or convalescent COVID-19. CDR3s leave out the opening cysteine and the closing phenylalanine or tryptophan. Some rows mark clone size as missing; the rest say once, few, many or name a class of expanded clone.

V	size	J	CDR3
TRBV18	few	TRBJ1-3	ASSPIRDRAGNTIY
TRBV5-1	NA	TRBJ1-4	ASRLRPTNEKLF
TRBV10-3	once	TRBJ1-2	AISGQGGYGYT
TRBV30	NA	TRBJ1-3	AWSVTGASSGNTIY
TRBV15	NA	TRBJ2-1	ATRGAGGIYNEQF
TRBV12-3/TRBV12-4	NA	TRBJ2-7	ASSTGNLYEQY
TRBV18	NA	TRBJ1-4	ASSPSIQAKEKLF
TRBV9	NA	TRBJ2-3	ASSPPSGRAKDTQY
TRBV11-2	NA	TRBJ1-1	ASSLGQVESEAF
TRBV5-1	NA	TRBJ1-1	ASSLLSQGSEAF
TRBV5-1	NA	TRBJ2-1	ASSPPRGGGYNEQF
TRBV29-1	NA	TRBJ1-5	SVATGGAGQPQH
TRBV5-1	once	TRBJ2-3	ASSLNPRGTDTQY
TRBV28	NA	TRBJ2-5	ASSLQHGQIEETQY
TRBV20-1	NA	TRBJ1-1	SASRQGNTEAF
TRBV13	NA	TRBJ2-7	ASSSAGTVYEQY
TRBV9	NA	TRBJ2-2	ASSLNPGQGIPGELF
TRBV25-1	NA	TRBJ2-5	ASSFGETQY
TRBV19	NA	TRBJ2-7	ASSTGLAGAGYEQY
TRBV18	few	TRBJ2-7	ASSPFGAGRTYEQY
TRBV11-2	NA	TRBJ2-2	ASSLVASGGAGELF
TRBV9	NA	TRBJ1-4	ASSRGPGEKLF
TRBV19	NA	TRBJ2-1	ASSMAAGVGNEQF
TRBV4-3	NA	TRBJ2-2	ASSGQANTGELF
TRBV6-6	NA	TRBJ1-4	AIRDSKSEKLF
TRBV5-1	NA	TRBJ2-7	ASSFRTGSNEQY
TRBV18	NA	TRBJ2-1	ASSPVRLNEQF
TRBV29-1	NA	TRBJ1-2	SVGQATNYGYT
TRBV21-1	NA	TRBJ1-5	ASSKASRQGRQRNQPQH
TRBV6-5	NA	TRBJ1-4	ASDTRQGRNEKLF
TRBV11-2	NA	TRBJ2-7	ASIPNRKAQTYEQY
TRBV2	NA	TRBJ1-1	ASSEVEGRSAEAF
TRBV27	NA	TRBJ1-1	ASRTGRQGTEAF
TRBV5-5	NA	TRBJ2-5	ASSLHVNKGETQY
TRBV7-2	NA	TRBJ1-6	ASSSWTGGDSPLH
TRBV4-2	once	TRBJ2-3	ASSQDQTGTTDTQY
TRBV6-4	NA	TRBJ1-5	ASSAFRPGNHQPQH
TRBV18	few	TRBJ1-2	ASSPNTGTGEDGYT
TRBV29-1	NA	TRBJ1-1	SAKNMNTEAF
TRBV4-1	once	TRBJ1-6	ASSQAQGGSPLH
TRBV2	NA	TRBJ1-3	ASRTGLGNTIY
TRBV3-1/TRBV3-2	NA	TRBJ2-7	ASSRGGSGSYEQY
TRBV2	NA	TRBJ2-7	ASKPSGYEQY
TRBV5-1	NA	TRBJ2-1	ASSATGANEQF
TRBV11-2	NA	TRBJ1-1	ASSLDGGGNTEAF
TRBV10-3	NA	TRBJ2-3	ALRGGVADTQY
TRBV30	few	TRBJ1-5	AWSVTVNQPQH
TRBV4-3	NA	TRBJ1-1	ASSQPDRKNTEAF
TRBV5-4	NA	TRBJ1-1	ASSVTGARGTEAF
TRBV9	NA	TRBJ2-2	ASSDEGSSGRAGELF
TRBV6-5	NA	TRBJ2-2	ASTLAGFTGELF
TRBV5-1	NA	TRBJ2-3	ASSRGTSGITDTQY
TRBV6-1	NA	TRBJ2-7	ASSEEVWGHYEQY
TRBV14	once	TRBJ1-1	ASSQSRGGTEAF
TRBV5-8	few	TRBJ2-3	ASSNLAGEDTQY